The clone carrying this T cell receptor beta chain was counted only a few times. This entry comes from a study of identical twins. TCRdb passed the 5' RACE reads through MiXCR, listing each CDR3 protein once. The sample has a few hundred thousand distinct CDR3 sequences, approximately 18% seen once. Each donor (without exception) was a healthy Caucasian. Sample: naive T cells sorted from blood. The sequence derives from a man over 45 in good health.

CDR3 loop: CASISRAPSYNEQFF. The CDR3 nucleotides read TGTGCCAGCATCTCCCGGGCGCCCTCCTACAATGAGCAGTTCTTC. The V gene is TRBV12-3 or TRBV12-4, the J gene TRBJ2-1; D is ambiguous. The CDR3 has 15 amino acids. Trimming shortened V by 7 bases and J by 0 bases, and 13 bases separated the two germline ends.